This is a list of T cell receptor beta chains from one sample in a study of post-analysis software for immune sequencing data. In TCRdb, the PCR reads were re-called with MiXCR into one record per CDR3 protein. Of hundreds of thousands of distinct CDR3 sequences in the sample, approximately 53% were seen once. Sequencing was done on a sample of blood. These receptors were collected from a girl aged 10-17 years with multiple sclerosis. CDR3s include the opening cysteine and the closing phenylalanine or tryptophan. The D gene is left open where the match is weak. The size field is filled for only some rows; it gives once, few, many or a size class.

clone_size: NA
j_call: TRBJ2-3
d_call: NA
v_call: TRBV20-1
cdr3_nt: TGCAGTGCTAGGGAGGGCAGGACTTCCACAGATACGCAGTATTTT
cdr3_aa: CSAREGRTSTDTQYF

clone_size: NA
j_call: TRBJ1-2
d_call: NA
v_call: TRBV15
cdr3_nt: TGTGCCACCAGCAGAAGGTACCAGGAAGATAACTATGGCTACACCTTC
cdr3_aa: CATSRRYQEDNYGYTF

clone_size: NA
j_call: TRBJ2-7
d_call: TRBD2
v_call: TRBV20-1
cdr3_nt: TGCAGTGCTAGGGCGACTAGCTCCTACAATGAGCAGTACTTC
cdr3_aa: CSARATSSYNEQYF

clone_size: NA
j_call: TRBJ2-1
d_call: TRBD2
v_call: TRBV12-3/TRBV12-4
cdr3_nt: TGTGCCAGCAGAGCTAGCGGGAGGGATACCAATGAGCAGTTCTTC
cdr3_aa: CASRASGRDTNEQFF

clone_size: NA
j_call: TRBJ1-5
d_call: NA
v_call: TRBV5-5
cdr3_nt: TGTGCCAGCAGCTTGGTCGGCCCTGTGGCCAATCAGCCCCAGCATTTT
cdr3_aa: CASSLVGPVANQPQHF

clone_size: NA
j_call: TRBJ1-3
d_call: NA
v_call: TRBV7-9
cdr3_nt: TGTGCCAGCAGCTTTCTCCCCCAGGGAAACACCATATATTTT
cdr3_aa: CASSFLPQGNTIYF

clone_size: NA
j_call: TRBJ2-5
d_call: TRBD1
v_call: TRBV29-1
cdr3_nt: TGCAGCGTTGAAGGCTCCTGGGACAGCCACCAAGAGACCCAGTACTTC
cdr3_aa: CSVEGSWDSHQETQYF

clone_size: NA
j_call: TRBJ2-7
d_call: NA
v_call: TRBV25-1
cdr3_nt: TGTGCCAGCAGTGCCCCGGGGAGCGGGCACGGCGAGCAGTACTTC
cdr3_aa: CASSAPGSGHGEQYF

clone_size: few
j_call: TRBJ2-7
d_call: NA
v_call: TRBV6-1
cdr3_nt: TGTGCCAGCAGTGATGTAGACAAAGCCTACGAGCAGTACTTC
cdr3_aa: CASSDVDKAYEQYF

clone_size: NA
j_call: TRBJ2-5
d_call: TRBD1
v_call: TRBV12-5
cdr3_nt: TGTGCTAGTGGTTTAGGGTACAGGGGTCAAGAGACCCAGTACTTC
cdr3_aa: CASGLGYRGQETQYF

clone_size: few
j_call: TRBJ2-5
d_call: NA
v_call: TRBV4-2
cdr3_nt: TGTGCCAGCAGCCCGGGGGTTCGGGGACAGTATGTCCGCCAAGAGACCCAGTACTTC
cdr3_aa: CASSPGVRGQYVRQETQYF

clone_size: few
j_call: TRBJ2-7
d_call: TRBD2
v_call: TRBV5-5
cdr3_nt: TGTGCCAGCAGCTCGGGACTAGTGGACTACGAGCAGTACTTC
cdr3_aa: CASSSGLVDYEQYF

clone_size: few
j_call: TRBJ1-2
d_call: TRBD1
v_call: TRBV6-5
cdr3_nt: TGTGCCAGCAGTTTCCGGGACAGGACTTTCTATGGCTACACCTTC
cdr3_aa: CASSFRDRTFYGYTF

clone_size: NA
j_call: TRBJ2-4
d_call: NA
v_call: TRBV6-1
cdr3_nt: TGTGCCAGCAGATCCTATTTATTGGGGGGGCCGAGCAAAAACATTCAGTACTTC
cdr3_aa: CASRSYLLGGPSKNIQYF

clone_size: NA
j_call: TRBJ2-6
d_call: NA
v_call: TRBV6-5
cdr3_nt: TGTGCCAGCAGTTACTCGATAGAACGCTCTGGGGCCAACGTCCTGACTTTC
cdr3_aa: CASSYSIERSGANVLTF

clone_size: NA
j_call: TRBJ1-1
d_call: NA
v_call: TRBV12-3/TRBV12-4
cdr3_nt: TGTGCCAGCAGTTTCTTGAGGGGCGTGAACACTGAAGCTTTCTTT
cdr3_aa: CASSFLRGVNTEAFF

clone_size: NA
j_call: TRBJ2-3
d_call: NA
v_call: TRBV3-1
cdr3_nt: TGTGCCAGCAGCTCTATAGGGGACGAGAGCACAGATACGCAGTATTTT
cdr3_aa: CASSSIGDESTDTQYF

clone_size: NA
j_call: TRBJ2-7
d_call: TRBD1
v_call: TRBV5-5
cdr3_nt: TGTGCCAGCAGCTTGCACGGGACAGCCTCCTACGAGCAGTACTTC
cdr3_aa: CASSLHGTASYEQYF

clone_size: NA
j_call: TRBJ2-5
d_call: TRBD1
v_call: TRBV12-3/TRBV12-4
cdr3_nt: TGTGCCAGCAGTCCCGAGGGCCGGACAGGGCAAGAGACCCAGTACTTC
cdr3_aa: CASSPEGRTGQETQYF

clone_size: NA
j_call: TRBJ2-5
d_call: NA
v_call: TRBV9
cdr3_nt: TGTGCCAGCAGCGTAGCACCGGACGGAATTTATGAGACCCAGTACTTC
cdr3_aa: CASSVAPDGIYETQYF

clone_size: NA
j_call: TRBJ2-5
d_call: NA
v_call: TRBV29-1
cdr3_nt: TGCAGCGTTGAAGCCGGCGGGGAGACCCAGTACTTC
cdr3_aa: CSVEAGGETQYF

clone_size: NA
j_call: TRBJ2-5
d_call: NA
v_call: TRBV3-1
cdr3_nt: TGTGCCAGCAGCCAAGATGCCGCGTACGAGACCCAGTACTTC
cdr3_aa: CASSQDAAYETQYF

clone_size: NA
j_call: TRBJ2-3
d_call: TRBD1
v_call: TRBV5-1
cdr3_nt: TGCGCCAGCAGAGAACAGGGGGCTGGCACAGATACGCAGTATTTT
cdr3_aa: CASREQGAGTDTQYF

clone_size: NA
j_call: TRBJ1-2
d_call: TRBD1
v_call: TRBV7-9
cdr3_nt: TGTGCCAGCAGCCGAGGACAGGGAGAAGTTTCTAACTATGGCTACACCTTC
cdr3_aa: CASSRGQGEVSNYGYTF

clone_size: NA
j_call: TRBJ2-7
d_call: TRBD1
v_call: TRBV7-2
cdr3_nt: TGTGCCAGCAGCTCGGACAGGGGGTATAATGCCTACGAGCAGTACTTC
cdr3_aa: CASSSDRGYNAYEQYF

clone_size: NA
j_call: TRBJ1-5
d_call: TRBD1
v_call: TRBV20-1
cdr3_nt: TGCAGTGCTACAAAGGGGGCGCTTCTTAGCAATCAGCCCCAGCATTTT
cdr3_aa: CSATKGALLSNQPQHF

clone_size: few
j_call: TRBJ2-6
d_call: NA
v_call: TRBV27
cdr3_nt: TGTGCCAGCAGTCCCTCTCCGGGCGGCGCTGGGGCCAACGTCCTGACTTTC
cdr3_aa: CASSPSPGGAGANVLTF

clone_size: NA
j_call: TRBJ2-7
d_call: TRBD1
v_call: TRBV20-1
cdr3_nt: TGCAGTGCCCCGGGACAGATCTACAATGAGCAGTACTTC
cdr3_aa: CSAPGQIYNEQYF

clone_size: few
j_call: TRBJ2-3
d_call: TRBD2
v_call: TRBV7-2
cdr3_nt: TGTGCCAGCACAGCTTCGGGGGGTACCGGCGGGGATACGCAGTATTTT
cdr3_aa: CASTASGGTGGDTQYF

clone_size: few
j_call: TRBJ2-5
d_call: TRBD2
v_call: TRBV20-1
cdr3_nt: TGCAGTGCTAGAGCACTAGCGGGAGTAGAGACCCAGTACTTC
cdr3_aa: CSARALAGVETQYF

clone_size: NA
j_call: TRBJ2-3
d_call: TRBD1
v_call: TRBV4-1
cdr3_nt: TGCGCCGGCAGCCACCTCGGACAGGGGGTAAGAGATACGCAGTATTTT
cdr3_aa: CAGSHLGQGVRDTQYF

clone_size: NA
j_call: TRBJ2-1
d_call: TRBD1
v_call: TRBV6-5
cdr3_nt: TGTGCCAGCAGTTACTCGGGACAGGGAATCCATGAGCAGTTCTTC
cdr3_aa: CASSYSGQGIHEQFF

clone_size: few
j_call: TRBJ2-7
d_call: NA
v_call: TRBV5-1
cdr3_nt: TGCGCCAGCAGCTTGCCTACAGGGAGCTCCTACGAGCAGTACTTC
cdr3_aa: CASSLPTGSSYEQYF

clone_size: once
j_call: TRBJ2-7
d_call: TRBD1
v_call: TRBV7-2
cdr3_nt: TGTGCCAGCAGCTTGCGAGGGGGCAGGGTCTACGAGCAGTACTTC
cdr3_aa: CASSLRGGRVYEQYF

clone_size: few
j_call: TRBJ1-2
d_call: NA
v_call: TRBV15
cdr3_nt: TGTGCCACCAGCAGAGTGAGGCAGGATTATGGCTACACCTTC
cdr3_aa: CATSRVRQDYGYTF

clone_size: NA
j_call: TRBJ2-5
d_call: NA
v_call: TRBV27
cdr3_nt: TGTGCCAGCAGAACCGGGACAAACCAAGAGACCCAGTACTTC
cdr3_aa: CASRTGTNQETQYF

clone_size: NA
j_call: TRBJ2-6
d_call: TRBD1
v_call: TRBV9
cdr3_nt: TGTGCCAGCAGCGTATGGGGGACAGGGGGCTTTGGGGCCAACGTCCTGACTTTC
cdr3_aa: CASSVWGTGGFGANVLTF

clone_size: few
j_call: TRBJ2-3
d_call: TRBD1
v_call: TRBV12-3/TRBV12-4
cdr3_nt: TGTGCCAGCAGTCGGGACAGGGCGGCAGATACGCAGTATTTT
cdr3_aa: CASSRDRAADTQYF

clone_size: few
j_call: TRBJ2-7
d_call: NA
v_call: TRBV10-3
cdr3_nt: TGTGCCATCAGTGAGTCGATAGGGACGGGGTCCTACGAGCAGTACTTC
cdr3_aa: CAISESIGTGSYEQYF